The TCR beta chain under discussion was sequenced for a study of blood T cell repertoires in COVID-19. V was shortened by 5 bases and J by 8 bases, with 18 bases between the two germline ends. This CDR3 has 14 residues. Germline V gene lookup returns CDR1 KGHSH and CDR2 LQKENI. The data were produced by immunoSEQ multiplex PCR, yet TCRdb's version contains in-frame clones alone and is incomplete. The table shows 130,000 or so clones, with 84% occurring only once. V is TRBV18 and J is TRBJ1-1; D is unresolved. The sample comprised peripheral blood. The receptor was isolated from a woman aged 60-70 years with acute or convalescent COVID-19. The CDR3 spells CASSYSTNRFEAFF. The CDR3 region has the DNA TGTGCCAGCTCATACAGCACGAATCGCTTCGAAGCTTTCTTT. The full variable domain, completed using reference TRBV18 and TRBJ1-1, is NAGVMQNPRHLVRRRGQEARLRCSPMKGHSHVYWYRQLPEEGLKFMVYLQKENIIDESGMPKERFSAEFPKEGPSILRIQQVVRGDSAAYFCASSYSTNRFEAFFGQGTRLTVV.